This T cell receptor (beta chain) was sequenced for a study of blood T cell repertoires in COVID-19. Overall study: Both acute and convalescent COVID-19 samples were obtained from the United States, Italy and Spain. T cells, B-cell-depleted T cells, or PBMCs supplied cDNA or gDNA.

In the source study's methods: Reference gene primers were amplified, and this amplification served to estimate nucleated cell counts. Clones were read by immunoSEQ multiplex PCR, and TCRdb kept only the in-frame ones, dropping some. V, J and clone size derive from that table, while D and trimming were established from the DNA sequence. Altogether around 150,000 clones are present, under 85% being singletons, with the ten largest covering approximately 3.7%. The CDR3 runs 14 residues. The germline CDR1 and CDR2 sequences are SNHLY and FYNNEI. Deletions cut 4 bases from V and 9 bases from J, with 16 bases between.

The TCR originated in a woman of 80 years or more with acute or convalescent COVID-19. This sequence joins TRBV2 and TRBJ2-1; D perhaps matches TRBD1 (6 bases). The sample was peripheral blood. CDR3 residues: CASSGAGVVGEQFF. CDR3 sequence (DNA): TGTGCCAGCAGTGGGGCAGGGGTCGTCGGTGAGCAGTTCTTC.